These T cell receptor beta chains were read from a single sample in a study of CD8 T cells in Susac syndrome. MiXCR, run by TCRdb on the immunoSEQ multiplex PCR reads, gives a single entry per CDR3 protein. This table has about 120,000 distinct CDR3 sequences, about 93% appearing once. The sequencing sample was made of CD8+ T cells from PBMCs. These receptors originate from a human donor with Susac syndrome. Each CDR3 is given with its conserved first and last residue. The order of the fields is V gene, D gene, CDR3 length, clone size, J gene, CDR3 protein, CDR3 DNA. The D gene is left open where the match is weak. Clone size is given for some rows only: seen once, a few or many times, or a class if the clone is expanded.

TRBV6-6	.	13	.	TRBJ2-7	CASSYSGGREQYF	TGTGCCAGCAGTTACTCCGGAGGGCGAGAGCAGTACTTC
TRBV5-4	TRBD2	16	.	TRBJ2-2	CASSPTSGGLTGELFF	TGTGCCAGCAGCCCGACTAGCGGGGGGCTCACCGGGGAGCTGTTTTTT
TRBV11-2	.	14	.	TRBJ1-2	CASSLTGQPEGYTF	TGTGCCAGCAGCTTAACTGGCCAGCCGGAAGGCTACACCTTC
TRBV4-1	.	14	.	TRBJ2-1	CASSQDRSGREQFF	TGCGCCAGCAGCCAAGATAGGAGCGGGCGGGAGCAGTTCTTC
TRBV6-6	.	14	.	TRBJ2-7	CASDQNGPAYEQYF	TGTGCCAGCGACCAAAACGGGCCCGCCTACGAGCAGTACTTC
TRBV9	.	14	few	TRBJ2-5	CASSEEGGGETQYF	TGTGCCAGCAGCGAGGAGGGAGGAGGAGAGACCCAGTACTTC
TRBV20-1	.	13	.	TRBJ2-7	CSARGSESYEQYF	TGCAGTGCCAGAGGATCGGAATCCTACGAGCAGTACTTC
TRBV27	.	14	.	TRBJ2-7	CASSSGLGFVEQYF	TGTGCCAGCAGTTCTGGGTTGGGGTTTGTAGAGCAGTACTTC
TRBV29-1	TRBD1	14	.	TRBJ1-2	CSVEMTGHWYGYTF	TGCAGCGTTGAAATGACAGGGCACTGGTATGGCTACACCTTC
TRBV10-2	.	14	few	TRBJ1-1	CASSERRMNTEAFF	TGCGCCAGCAGTGAAAGGCGAATGAACACTGAAGCTTTCTTT
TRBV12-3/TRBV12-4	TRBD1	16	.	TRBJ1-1	CASTYRGEVIWTEAFF	TGTGCCAGCACCTACAGGGGGGAGGTGATATGGACTGAAGCTTTCTTT
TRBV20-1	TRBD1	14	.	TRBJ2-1	CSATGTGARNEQFF	TGCAGTGCTACCGGGACAGGGGCCCGGAATGAGCAGTTCTTC
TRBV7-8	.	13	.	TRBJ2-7	CASTLQGAYEQYF	TGTGCCAGCACCTTACAGGGCGCCTACGAGCAGTACTTC
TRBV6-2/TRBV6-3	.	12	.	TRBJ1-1	CASSYSGYEAFF	TGTGCCAGCAGTTACTCGGGGTATGAAGCTTTCTTT
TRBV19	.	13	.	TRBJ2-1	CASSSAPSYEQFF	TGTGCCAGTAGTAGCGCTCCCTCGTATGAGCAGTTCTTC
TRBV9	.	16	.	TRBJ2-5	CASSVGTLGWRETQYF	TGTGCCAGCAGCGTAGGGACCCTGGGGTGGCGAGAGACCCAGTACTTC
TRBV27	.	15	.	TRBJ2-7	CASSLSAARPYEQYF	TGTGCCAGCAGTTTATCCGCAGCACGACCCTACGAGCAGTACTTC
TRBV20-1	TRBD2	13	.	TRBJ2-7	CSAREGSSYEQYF	TGCAGTGCGAGGGAGGGGTCCTCCTACGAGCAGTACTTC
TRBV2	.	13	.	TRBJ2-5	CASKWPEKETQYF	TGTGCCAGCAAATGGCCAGAGAAAGAGACCCAGTACTTC
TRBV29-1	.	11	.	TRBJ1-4	CSVELGEKLFF	TGCAGCGTTGAACTTGGAGAAAAACTGTTTTTT
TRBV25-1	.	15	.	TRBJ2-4	CASSEDSLAKNIQYF	TGTGCCAGCAGTGAGGACAGTTTAGCCAAAAACATTCAGTACTTC
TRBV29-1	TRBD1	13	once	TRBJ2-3	CSVEGQATDTQYF	TGCAGCGTTGAGGGACAGGCCACAGATACGCAGTATTTT
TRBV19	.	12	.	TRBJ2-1	CASRAPADEQFF	TGTGCCAGTAGGGCTCCGGCCGATGAGCAGTTCTTC
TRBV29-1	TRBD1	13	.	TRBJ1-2	CSSRTGEDYGYTF	TGCAGCTCAAGGACAGGGGAAGACTATGGCTACACCTTC
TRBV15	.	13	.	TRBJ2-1	CATSRVTEAEQFF	TGTGCCACCAGCAGAGTTACCGAGGCTGAGCAGTTCTTC
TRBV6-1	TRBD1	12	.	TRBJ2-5	CASSTRGETQYF	TGTGCCAGCAGTACCAGGGGGGAGACCCAGTACTTC
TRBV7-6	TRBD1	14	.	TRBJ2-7	CASSPQGVSYEQYF	TGTGCCAGCAGCCCCCAGGGGGTGTCCTACGAGCAGTACTTC